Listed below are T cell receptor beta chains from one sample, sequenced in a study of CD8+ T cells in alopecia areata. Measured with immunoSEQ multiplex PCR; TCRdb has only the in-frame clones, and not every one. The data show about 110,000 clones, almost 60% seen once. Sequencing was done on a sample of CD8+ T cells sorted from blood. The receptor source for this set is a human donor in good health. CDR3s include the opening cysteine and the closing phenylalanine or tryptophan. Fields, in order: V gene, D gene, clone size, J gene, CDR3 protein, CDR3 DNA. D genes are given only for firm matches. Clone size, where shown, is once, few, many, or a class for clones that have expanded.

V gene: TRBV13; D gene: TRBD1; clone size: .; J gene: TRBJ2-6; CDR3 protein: CASSGTGTDDTSGANVLTF; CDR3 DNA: TGTGCCAGCAGCGGAACCGGGACAGACGATACCTCTGGGGCCAACGTCCTGACTTTC
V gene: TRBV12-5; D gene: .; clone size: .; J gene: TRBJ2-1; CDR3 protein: CASGSSTGPSSYNEQFF; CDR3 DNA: TGTGCTAGTGGTTCCTCCACGGGACCGAGCTCCTACAATGAGCAGTTCTTC
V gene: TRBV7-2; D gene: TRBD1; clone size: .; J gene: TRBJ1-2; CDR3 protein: CASGTGAGPYGYTF; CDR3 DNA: TGTGCCAGCGGCACAGGGGCAGGGCCTTATGGCTACACCTTC
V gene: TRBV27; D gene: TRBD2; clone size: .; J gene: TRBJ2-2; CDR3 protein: CASSLLAGGNTGELFF; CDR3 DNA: TGTGCCAGCAGTTTACTGGCGGGGGGGAACACCGGGGAGCTGTTTTTT
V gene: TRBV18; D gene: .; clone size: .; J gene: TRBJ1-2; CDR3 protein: CASSPGQYGYTF; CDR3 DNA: TGTGCCAGCTCACCAGGACAGTATGGCTACACCTTC
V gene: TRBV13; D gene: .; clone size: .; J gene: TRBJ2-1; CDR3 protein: CASSSLGNEQFF; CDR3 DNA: TGTGCCAGCAGCTCACTGGGCAATGAGCAGTTCTTC
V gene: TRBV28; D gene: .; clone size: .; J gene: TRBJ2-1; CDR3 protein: CASTSLGVYNEQFF; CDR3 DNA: TGTGCCAGCACCTCGCTGGGGGTCTACAATGAGCAGTTCTTC
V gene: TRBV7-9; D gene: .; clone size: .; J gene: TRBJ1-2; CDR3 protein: CASSLGSYGYTF; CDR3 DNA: TGTGCCAGCAGCTTAGGCAGCTATGGCTACACCTTC
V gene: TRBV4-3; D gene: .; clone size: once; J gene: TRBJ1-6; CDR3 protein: CASSQDLWSSSYNSPLHF; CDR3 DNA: TGCGCCAGCAGCCAAGATCTCTGGTCAAGCTCCTATAATTCACCCCTCCACTTT
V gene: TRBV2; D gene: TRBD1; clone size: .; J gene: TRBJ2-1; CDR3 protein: CASSQTGGPYNEQFF; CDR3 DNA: TGTGCCAGCAGTCAAACAGGGGGTCCCTACAATGAGCAGTTCTTC
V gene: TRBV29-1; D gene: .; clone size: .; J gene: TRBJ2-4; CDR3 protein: CSVQGWSLVKNIQYF; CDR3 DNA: TGCAGCGTACAGGGTTGGAGTTTGGTCAAAAACATTCAGTACTTC
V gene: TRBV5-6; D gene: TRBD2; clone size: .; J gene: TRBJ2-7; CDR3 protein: CASSPGLAGYEQYF; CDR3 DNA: TGTGCCAGCAGCCCGGGACTAGCGGGGTATGAGCAGTACTTC
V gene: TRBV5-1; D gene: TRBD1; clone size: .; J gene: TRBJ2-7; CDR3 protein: CASSLGGPGQGHEQYF; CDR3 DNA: TGCGCCAGCAGCTTGGGCGGACCGGGACAGGGTCACGAGCAGTACTTC
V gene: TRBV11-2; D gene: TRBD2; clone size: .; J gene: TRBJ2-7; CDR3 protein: CASSYGLAGGHYEQYF; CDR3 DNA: TGTGCCAGCAGCTACGGACTAGCGGGGGGGCACTACGAGCAGTACTTC
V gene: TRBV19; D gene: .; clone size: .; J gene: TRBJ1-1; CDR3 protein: CASRVGSTEAFF; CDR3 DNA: TGTGCCAGTCGGGTCGGGAGCACTGAAGCTTTCTTT
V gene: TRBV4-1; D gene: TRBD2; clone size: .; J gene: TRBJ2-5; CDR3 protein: CASSHFLAGQETQYF; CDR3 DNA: TGCGCCAGCAGCCACTTTCTAGCGGGCCAAGAGACCCAGTACTTC
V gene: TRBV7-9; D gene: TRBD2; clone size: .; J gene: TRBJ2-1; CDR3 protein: CASSSPTSGGAWVVDEQFF; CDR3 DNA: TGTGCCAGCAGCTCCCCGACTAGCGGGGGGGCCTGGGTCGTCGATGAGCAGTTCTTC
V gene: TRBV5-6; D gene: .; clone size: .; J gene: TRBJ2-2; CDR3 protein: CASSPRTGELFF; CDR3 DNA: TGTGCCAGCAGTCCCCGCACCGGGGAGCTGTTTTTT
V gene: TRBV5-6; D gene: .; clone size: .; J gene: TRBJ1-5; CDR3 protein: CASSLGLLGQPQHF; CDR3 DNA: TGTGCCAGCAGCTTGGGACTTCTAGGGCAGCCCCAGCATTTT
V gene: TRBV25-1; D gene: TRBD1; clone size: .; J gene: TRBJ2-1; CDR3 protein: CASSGQGYEQFF; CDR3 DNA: TGTGCCAGCAGTGGACAGGGCTATGAGCAGTTCTTC
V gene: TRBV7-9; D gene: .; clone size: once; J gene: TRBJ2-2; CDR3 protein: CASSFQGTGELFF; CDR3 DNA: TGTGCCAGCAGCTTTCAGGGCACCGGGGAGCTGTTTTTT
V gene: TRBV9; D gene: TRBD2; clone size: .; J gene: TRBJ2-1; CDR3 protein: CASSGGTSGGPYNEQFF; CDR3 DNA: TGTGCCAGCAGCGGCGGGACTAGCGGGGGACCTTACAATGAGCAGTTCTTC
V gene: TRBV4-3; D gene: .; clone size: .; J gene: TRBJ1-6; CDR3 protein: CASSQDTAGDNSPLHF; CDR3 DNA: TGCGCCAGCAGCCAAGATACAGCCGGAGATAATTCACCCCTCCACTTT
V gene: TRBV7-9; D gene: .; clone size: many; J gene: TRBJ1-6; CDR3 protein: CASSPGQSNSPLHF; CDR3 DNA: TGTGCCAGCAGCCCCGGACAGAGTAATTCACCCCTCCACTTT
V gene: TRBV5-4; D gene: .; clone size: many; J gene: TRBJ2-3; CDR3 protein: CASSLPDGDTQYF; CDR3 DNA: TGTGCCAGCAGCTTGCCGGATGGAGATACGCAGTATTTT
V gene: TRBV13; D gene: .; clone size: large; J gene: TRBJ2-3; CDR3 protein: CASSLGSADTQYF; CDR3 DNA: TGTGCCAGCAGCTTAGGTTCAGCAGATACGCAGTATTTT
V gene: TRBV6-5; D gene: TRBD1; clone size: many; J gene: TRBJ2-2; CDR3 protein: CASSSGTGVTGELFF; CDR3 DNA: TGTGCCAGCAGTTCCGGGACAGGGGTAACCGGGGAGCTGTTTTTT
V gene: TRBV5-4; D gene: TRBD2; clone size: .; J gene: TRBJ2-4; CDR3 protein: CASSGGDIQYF; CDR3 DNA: TGTGCCAGCAGCGGGGGGGACATTCAGTACTTC
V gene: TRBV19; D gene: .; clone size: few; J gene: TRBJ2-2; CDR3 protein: CASSPTGRYTGELFF; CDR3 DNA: TGTGCCAGTAGCCCAACTGGTAGATACACCGGGGAGCTGTTTTTT